This entry is about one T cell receptor beta chain. The table lists this clonotype with many counts. The specificity of this receptor is unknown. Base-call qualities are not available, and no considerably larger clone is one nucleotide away. Sample time point, as interpreted from the label and publication: pre-sensitization, week 0. The treatment or condition label corresponds to: therapeutic diphenylcyclopropenone sensitization with weekly scalp DPC. At every patch-test visit, the blood draw took place before the patch test was put on. Patients were considered eligible if aged 18 to 70, diagnosed with alopecia and deemed suitable for DPC therapy, and patients were excluded if pregnant. Total RNA was extracted from unfractionated whole blood collected in Tempus Blood RNA tubes. Receptor libraries were prepared by RACE. Instrument used: NextSeq 500. During library preparation, unique molecular identifiers were attached to individual cDNA molecules so that TCRs could be counted quantitatively and reproducibly. Each blood RNA sample was used to sequence both TCR alpha and TCR beta chains. The published analysis was carried out like this. The median number of TCRs per sample was roughly 94,000, ranging from roughly 20,000 to 700,000. V, J and CDR3 annotation of the TCR reads was performed with the Decombinator software suite. For PS versus PT1 abundance plots, all samples were subsampled to the same number of TCRs (28,000). Expanded TCRs were defined as absent before sensitization and observed at least eight times at the 2-week time point. Starting from the raw public reads, TCRdb applied fastp trimming at Q25, assembled clones with MiXCR and retained in-frame beta chains. When rows share a CDR3 protein, they turn into one entry using the most common DNA and genes. These V and J calls are TCRdb output, not the study's own analysis. The sample yields some 360,000 distinct CDR3 sequences; 5% to 6.5% were counted once. The ten largest account for 2% to 3% of the sample.

The data derive from a study of human T cells and chemical hapten exposure (dated by TCRdb to the early 2020s). With regard to the full study: For sensitization, 2% DPC in acetone was applied to an approximately 2 cm by approximately 2 cm area of upper inner arm skin. Patients additionally received weekly therapeutic DPC doses to the scalp throughout the roughly 24-week study period. Patch tests used Finn chambers with 0.01% DPC on the upper back, scored after 6 days by International Contact Dermatitis Research Group standards. The patient cohort, mostly female, included alopecia areata with under or over 50% scalp involvement, alopecia totalis and alopecia universalis. Libraries were pooled for sequencing, and per-sample TCR yields varied mainly because of small differences in library volumes within the pool. In alopecia patients, the study followed how the peripheral blood TCR repertoire changed in vivo over primary and secondary sensitization to diphenylcyclopropenone (DPC), a hapten. Blood was sampled from patients pre-sensitization (week 0) and at 2, 6 and about 24 weeks after DPC sensitization. Some 29 alopecia patients provided blood for TCR sequencing at one to four time points (pre-sensitization, 2, 6 and 24 weeks). Here is what the overall study found, with its caveats: All patients had alopecia, a presumed autoimmune disease, so their immune response might differ from that of healthy individuals. DPC sensitization did not change the number of TCRs with a frequency above 1 in 1000, and there was no evidence of changes in global repertoire structure. After repeated subsampling, changes were observed in the strength of the expansion versus patch-test correlation and in the threshold at which the correlation became significant. Compared with pre-sensitization or healthy control sets, expanded TCRs formed significantly more large CDR3 similarity clusters, which is consistent with antigen-driven responses. Patch test score correlated positively with the number of PT1 expanded TCRs, reaching significance at thresholds 8, 16 and 32 but not at 4.

Taken from cysteine to phenylalanine, the CDR3 has 15 residues. The retained sequence is limited to the CDR3, 45 bases, with the frame set at the first base. V and J are trimmed by 0 bases and 7 bases, and the gene matches miss 8 bases of the junction. The germline V gene encodes CDR1 MNHNS and CDR2 SASEGT. This specimen consisted of whole blood, obtained in connection with sensitization to the hapten diphenylcyclopropenone (DPC). The chain couples TRBV6-1 to TRBJ2-7; TRBD2 aligns with 8 central bases. This clonotype was obtained from a woman in her forties or fifties with alopecia areata. Some clones in this sample may be carry-over from other donors' samples. CDR3 protein: CASSEAGEVAGEQYF. Here is the DNA: TGTGCCAGCAGTGAAGCGGGCGAGGTAGCGGGAGAGCAGTACTTC.